These T cell receptor beta chains were read from a single sample in a study of post-analysis software for immune sequencing data. TCRdb processed the PCR reads anew with MiXCR; each CDR3 protein has one entry. In the table there are 550,000 to 700,000 distinct CDR3 sequences, roughly 46% of which are singletons. Sequences were obtained from blood. The receptors were gathered from a girl aged 5-17 years with multiple sclerosis. Each CDR3 is given with its conserved first and last residue. The order of the fields is clone size, V gene, D gene, J gene, CDR3 protein, CDR3 DNA. D genes are given only for firm matches. Where a row states a size, it is once, few, many or the class of an expanded clone; other rows omit it.

few	TRBV5-1	TRBD2	TRBJ2-3	CASSLGLAGVADTQYF	TGCGCCAGCAGCTTGGGGCTAGCGGGAGTGGCAGATACGCAGTATTTT
.	TRBV27	TRBD1	TRBJ2-5	CATRTGGAETQYF	TGTGCCACCAGGACAGGGGGCGCGGAGACCCAGTACTTC
.	TRBV7-2	.	TRBJ1-2	CASSLFPANYGYTF	TGTGCCAGCAGCTTATTCCCGGCGAACTATGGCTACACCTTC
few	TRBV7-9	TRBD1	TRBJ2-1	CASSSGQGSAYNEQFF	TGTGCCAGCAGCTCCGGACAGGGGAGCGCCTACAATGAGCAGTTCTTC
.	TRBV10-3	TRBD1	TRBJ2-1	CAISEPGTGNEQFF	TGTGCCATCAGTGAGCCCGGGACAGGCAATGAGCAGTTCTTC
.	TRBV5-1	.	TRBJ2-5	CASTVANPDEKTQYF	TGCGCCAGCACCGTTGCAAATCCGGACGAAAAGACCCAGTACTTC
.	TRBV2	TRBD2	TRBJ2-1	CASRATSGGQYNEQFF	TGTGCCAGCAGGGCCACTAGCGGGGGCCAGTACAATGAGCAGTTCTTC
.	TRBV10-1	.	TRBJ1-2	CASSDSRHYGYTF	TGCGCCAGCAGTGACTCGCGACACTATGGCTACACCTTC
once	TRBV20-1	TRBD2	TRBJ2-3	CSARAPGLGIADTQYF	TGCAGTGCTAGAGCCCCGGGACTAGGTATCGCGGATACGCAGTATTTT
.	TRBV12-3/TRBV12-4	TRBD2	TRBJ2-3	CASAGGRTSTDTQYF	TGTGCCAGCGCGGGGGGGCGTACGAGCACAGATACGCAGTATTTT
few	TRBV7-6	TRBD2	TRBJ2-3	CASSLESSGGATSTDTQYF	TGTGCCAGCAGCTTAGAGTCTAGCGGGGGGGCGACTAGCACAGATACGCAGTATTTT
.	TRBV3-1	.	TRBJ2-5	CVSSQGGETQYF	TGTGTCAGCAGCCAAGGGGGAGAGACCCAGTACTTC
few	TRBV12-3/TRBV12-4	.	TRBJ2-1	CASSLSAGSNEQFF	TGTGCCAGCAGTTTATCGGCTGGGAGTAATGAGCAGTTCTTC
few	TRBV6-2/TRBV6-3	.	TRBJ2-7	CASSLTGYTYEQYF	TGTGCCAGCAGTTTAACGGGGTACACCTACGAGCAGTACTTC
.	TRBV5-1	.	TRBJ2-7	CASSRSVQGPYEQYF	TGCGCCAGCAGCCGGTCGGTGCAGGGCCCCTACGAGCAGTACTTC
.	TRBV29-1	.	TRBJ2-2	CSVEGRWAGELFF	TGCAGCGTTGAAGGACGTTGGGCCGGGGAGCTGTTTTTT
.	TRBV20-1	TRBD1	TRBJ1-4	CSAMRGQENEKLFF	TGCAGTGCTATGCGGGGACAGGAGAATGAAAAACTGTTTTTT
few	TRBV3-1	.	TRBJ2-3	CASSQDMTTDTQYF	TGTGCCAGCAGCCAAGATATGACCACAGATACGCAGTATTTT
.	TRBV5-1	TRBD2	TRBJ2-1	CASSIGLAGGAYNEQFF	TGCGCCAGCAGCATAGGACTAGCGGGAGGAGCGTACAATGAGCAGTTCTTC
.	TRBV20-1	.	TRBJ1-1	CSATLLGDTEAFF	TGCAGTGCTACACTCTTAGGCGACACTGAAGCTTTCTTT
.	TRBV7-9	TRBD1	TRBJ1-1	CASSSKGTGTRGTEAFF	TGTGCCAGCAGCTCAAAAGGGACAGGGACCAGAGGCACTGAAGCTTTCTTT
many	TRBV20-1	.	TRBJ2-7	CSPRSAGTAEQYF	TGCAGCCCCCGATCGGCGGGAACGGCCGAGCAGTACTTC
.	TRBV30	.	TRBJ2-7	CAWSSGAGEQYF	TGTGCCTGGAGTTCCGGGGCCGGTGAGCAGTACTTC
few	TRBV20-1	TRBD2	TRBJ2-6	CSARTSEISGANVLTF	TGCAGTGCTAGGACTAGCGAGATCTCTGGGGCCAACGTCCTGACTTTC
few	TRBV10-3	TRBD2	TRBJ2-7	CAISDLSGKKSYEQYF	TGTGCCATCAGTGATCTTAGCGGGAAAAAGTCCTACGAGCAGTACTTC
.	TRBV5-1	.	TRBJ2-1	CASSLGGHIYNEQFF	TGCGCCAGCAGCTTGGGGGGACACATCTACAATGAGCAGTTCTTC
.	TRBV6-5	.	TRBJ1-5	CASSYSGGRGQPQHF	TGTGCCAGCAGTTACTCCGGGGGGCGAGGGCAGCCCCAGCATTTT
.	TRBV5-1	TRBD2	TRBJ2-3	CASSSGLAGARTDTQYF	TGCGCCAGCAGCTCGGGACTAGCGGGGGCCCGCACAGATACGCAGTATTTT
few	TRBV9	.	TRBJ2-1	CASGERAHQFF	TGTGCCAGCGGGGAAAGGGCTCACCAGTTCTTC
.	TRBV7-2	.	TRBJ1-2	CASSLSGAEDYGYTF	TGTGCCAGCAGCTTGTCAGGGGCGGAGGACTATGGCTACACCTTC
few	TRBV20-1	.	TRBJ2-7	CSALTQTAGDEQYF	TGCAGTGCCCTAACTCAAACCGCAGGAGACGAGCAGTACTTC
.	TRBV4-1	.	TRBJ2-7	CAGSEGQGSAHEQYF	TGCGCCGGCAGCGAAGGTCAGGGGTCGGCGCACGAGCAGTACTTC
few	TRBV5-1	.	TRBJ2-3	CASSLDGPSTDTQYF	TGCGCCAGCAGCTTGGACGGCCCTAGCACAGATACGCAGTATTTT
.	TRBV10-3	TRBD1	TRBJ1-1	CATRTGLNTEAFF	TGTGCCACCAGGACAGGGTTGAACACTGAAGCTTTCTTT
.	TRBV7-6	TRBD2	TRBJ2-3	CASSPTGLTRPDTQYF	TGTGCCAGCAGCCCTACGGGACTAACTCGACCAGATACGCAGTATTTT
.	TRBV20-1	TRBD1	TRBJ2-2	CSARRTGYTGELFF	TGCAGTGCTAGAAGGACAGGTTACACCGGGGAGCTGTTTTTT
.	TRBV5-1	.	TRBJ2-7	CASSLEAHQTYEQYF	TGCGCCAGCAGCTTGGAGGCCCACCAGACCTACGAGCAGTACTTC
few	TRBV5-6	.	TRBJ2-7	CASSLAWADIQWTGSYEQYF	TGTGCCAGCAGCTTGGCTTGGGCTGACATCCAATGGACTGGCAGCTACGAGCAGTACTTC
.	TRBV6-6	.	TRBJ2-7	CASSTRGRFIDEQYF	TGTGCCAGCAGTACACGGGGCCGCTTCATTGACGAGCAGTACTTC
.	TRBV4-1	TRBD1	TRBJ1-4	CASSQDIGQGDEKLFF	TGCGCCAGCAGCCAAGATATAGGACAGGGGGATGAAAAACTGTTTTTT
.	TRBV5-5	TRBD1	TRBJ1-2	CASSTGQSTNYGYTF	TGTGCCAGCAGCACGGGACAGTCGACTAACTATGGCTACACCTTC
.	TRBV6-4	.	TRBJ1-1	CASSAQGGAEAFF	TGTGCCAGCAGCGCCCAGGGCGGCGCTGAAGCTTTCTTT
.	TRBV4-1	.	TRBJ2-3	CASSQRQTPDTQYF	TGCGCCAGCAGCCAACGACAGACCCCAGATACGCAGTATTTT
few	TRBV29-1	.	TRBJ1-2	CSVTIYGAHKGGYTF	TGCAGCGTTACGATATACGGGGCACATAAAGGAGGCTACACCTTC
many	TRBV24-1	.	TRBJ1-1	CATSDLQINWADLTEAFF	TGTGCCACCAGTGATTTGCAAATCAATTGGGCCGATCTCACTGAAGCTTTCTTT
.	TRBV11-2	.	TRBJ2-7	CASSTPRTATYEQYF	TGCGCCAGCAGCACCCCTCGGACAGCTACCTACGAGCAGTACTTC
.	TRBV5-5	.	TRBJ2-1	CASSYRSGGGYNEQFF	TGTGCCAGCAGCTACCGGTCGGGGGGCGGCTACAATGAGCAGTTCTTC
few	TRBV6-5	.	TRBJ1-2	CASSEDPNYGYTF	TGTGCCAGCAGCGAAGACCCTAACTATGGCTACACCTTC
once	TRBV2	TRBD2	TRBJ2-3	CASKNDGLDTDTQYF	TGTGCCAGCAAGAATGATGGACTAGACACAGATACGCAGTATTTT
.	TRBV10-3	.	TRBJ2-1	CAISSKEFTMSEFF	TGTGCCATCAGTTCGAAGGAATTTACAATGAGCGAGTTCTTC
.	TRBV10-3	.	TRBJ2-5	CAISLPGTQETQYF	TGTGCCATCAGCTTACCGGGGACCCAAGAGACCCAGTACTTC
few	TRBV4-2	.	TRBJ2-7	CASSESRVRSAYEQYF	TGTGCCAGCAGCGAGAGCAGGGTTCGATCGGCCTACGAGCAGTACTTC
few	TRBV12-3/TRBV12-4	.	TRBJ2-2	CASSFPQGELFF	TGTGCCAGCAGTTTCCCGCAGGGGGAGCTGTTTTTT
few	TRBV7-9	.	TRBJ2-1	CASSPPGNPYNEQFF	TGTGCCAGCAGCCCCCCGGGGAACCCCTACAATGAGCAGTTCTTC
.	TRBV2	TRBD1	TRBJ2-1	CASRTGSSYNEQFF	TGTGCCAGCAGGACAGGGAGCTCCTACAATGAGCAGTTCTTC
.	TRBV20-1	.	TRBJ2-7	CSALSDGTAEQYF	TGCAGTGCCTTATCAGACGGGACCGCCGAGCAGTACTTC
.	TRBV5-4	TRBD1	TRBJ2-1	CASSLGAGQVYNEQFF	TGTGCCAGCAGCTTGGGGGCGGGACAGGTTTACAATGAGCAGTTCTTC
.	TRBV29-1	.	TRBJ2-7	CILSDESYEQYF	TGCATCCTATCAGACGAATCCTACGAGCAGTACTTC
few	TRBV6-5	.	TRBJ1-2	CASSYSRAEYYGYTF	TGTGCCAGCAGTTACTCGAGGGCAGAGTACTATGGCTACACCTTC